At least ten counts were recorded for the clone carrying this T cell receptor beta chain. Its antigen is currently unknown. The data were obtained in a study of identical twins. Overall study findings and caveats: In drawing conclusions, the study used cross-sectional statistical analysis and did not follow the same donors. Researchers reported weaker excess twin sharing in beta out-of-frame sequences. In cord blood, abundant beta clonotypes had fewer insertions; memory showed no trend.

Unmatched junction bases numbered 14, after V lost 4 bases and J lost 8 bases. The CDR3 extends over 18 amino acids. Germline loops: CDR1 LGHDT, CDR2 YNNKEL (reference sequence). The cDNA had a unique molecular identifier and a template-switch universal primer site. TCRdb passed the 5' RACE reads through MiXCR, listing each CDR3 protein once. The sample lists around 370,000 distinct CDR3 sequences, roughly 9% seen once, with over 7% in the top ten. This TCR was recovered from a woman aged 50 to 65 in good health. The sequenced material came from naive T cells sorted from blood. The V and J genes are TRBV3-1 and TRBJ2-1; 13 nucleotides line up with TRBD2. DNA for the CDR3: TGTGCCAGCAGCCTAAGTGGGAGGACTAGCGGGAGTGATTATGAGCAGTTCTTC. Its translation is CASSLSGRTSGSDYEQFF.